This TCR beta chain comes out of a study of blood T cell repertoires in COVID-19. About the study: Collection of acute and convalescent COVID-19 samples took place in the United States, Italy and Spain.

The protocol was immunoSEQ multiplex PCR, while the TCRdb copy is restricted to in-frame clones and leaves out a portion. The sample carries approximately 220,000 clones, just over 85% recorded once. The V gene end was trimmed by 6 bases and the J gene end by 7 bases; junction bases not matched to a gene: 7. Germline V gene sequence: CDR1 SGDLS, CDR2 YYNGEE. The CDR3 contains 14 residues. Cohort placement rested on clinical history that participants reported themselves. V usage is TRBV9 and J usage is TRBJ1-6, with TRBD1 matching 7 bases. The sequence was obtained from a woman between 35 and 50 years old with acute COVID-19. What was sequenced was PBMCs or T cells enriched from blood (not recorded which). CDR3 protein: CASTGGLQNSPLHF. The CDR3 nucleotides are TGTGCCAGCACAGGGGGGTTACAAAATTCACCCCTCCACTTT.